The 14 T cell receptor beta chains in this list originate from one sample, sequenced in a study of graft-versus-host responses after intestinal transplantation. TCRdb's table, derived via immunoSEQ multiplex PCR, lists solely in-frame clones and lacks some. The sample has tens of thousands of clones; around 93% are singletons. Their antigen targets remain unknown. Sequences were derived from unstimulated CD4+ T cells sorted from spleen or lymph node cells, sampled before transplant. These receptors all stem from a human donor who was the organ donor for an intestinal transplant.

The chain has TRBV7-2 and TRBJ2-1; TRBD2 agrees at 7 bases. Germline values: CDR1 SGHTA, CDR2 FQGNSA. After removal of 6 bases from V and 4 bases from J, the junction contained 9 bases not matched to a gene. The CDR3 contains 15 residues. The CDR3 DNA reads TGTGCCAGCAGTCGTGGGGCTAGCGGATACAATGAGCAGTTCTTC. Translating gives CASSRGASGYNEQFF. Based on the CDR3 plus reference TRBV7-2 and TRBJ2-1, the full variable domain is GAGVSQSPSNKVTEKGKDVELRCDPISGHTALYWYRQSLGQGLEFLIYFQGNSAPDKSGLPSDRFSAERTGGSVSTLTIQRTQQEDSAVYLCASSRGASGYNEQFFGPGTRLTVL.

The V call is TRBV5-8, the J call TRBJ1-3; no clear D gene. The V and J ends lost 6 bases and 4 bases respectively, with 14 bases between them. The CDR3 extends over 14 amino acids. CDR1 and CDR2 from the germline V gene are SGHTS and YDEGEE. CDR3 residues: CASNLPGAGNTIYF. For the CDR3, the DNA is TGTGCCAGCAATCTCCCAGGCGCAGGAAACACCATATATTTT.

This clone was found once. The chain couples TRBV5-4 to TRBJ2-2, with 7 bases matching TRBD1. The CDR3 spans 16 residues. CDR1 and CDR2 from the germline V gene are SGHNT and YYREEE (reference sequence). With 0 bases clipped from V and 3 bases from J, the junction kept 5 bases outside the gene matches. CDR3 residues: CASSLVGQGDTGELFF. The CDR3 nucleotides read TGTGCCAGCAGCTTGGTGGGTCAGGGGGACACCGGGGAGCTGTTTTTT.

This rearrangement joins TRBV5-1 to TRBJ1-4; weak D call: TRBD1 (5 bases). This CDR3 is 18 amino acids long. Germline V gene data show CDR1 as SGHRS and CDR2 as YFSETQ. V shed 0 bases and J shed 8 bases, with 23 bases lying between them. CDR3 protein: CASSLEFGRVPGREKLFF. Written as DNA, the CDR3 is TGCGCCAGCAGCTTGGAGTTCGGCAGGGTCCCCGGGAGGGAAAAACTGTTTTTT.

The chain combines TRBV5-4 with TRBJ2-3; D unclear. From germline, CDR1 is SGHNT and CDR2 YYREEE (reference sequence). With 0 bases removed from V and 0 bases from J, the gap between germline ends came to 8 bases. This CDR3 has 15 amino acids. This CDR3 is CASSLVRRSTDTQYF. CDR3 nucleotides: TGTGCCAGCAGCTTGGTTCGGAGAAGCACAGATACGCAGTATTTT.

The CDR3 bases are TGTGCCAGCAGCCATATGCGGGGTGAAAAACTGTTTTTT. This encodes CASSHMRGEKLFF. This chain connects TRBV14 to TRBJ1-4; D gene ambiguous. Germline CDR1 is SGHDN and CDR2 is FVKESK. The CDR3 consists of 13 residues. Trimming cost V 3 bases and J 7 bases, with 9 bases left between them.

Turning to this clone: One end of the junction does not line up with germline, which may come from a read error. The chain employs TRBV7-9 and TRBJ2-1, with 13 bases lining up with TRBD2. This CDR3 contains 19 residues. Germline CDR1 and CDR2: SEHNR and FQNEAQ (reference sequence). The DNA of the CDR3 is TGTGCCAGCAGCTTAGGGACTAGCGGGGGCCTCAGCTCCTGCAATGAGCAGTTCTTC. Translating it yields CASSLGTSGGLSSCNEQFF. The whole variable domain, filled in from reference TRBV7-9 and TRBJ2-1, reads DTGVSQNPRHKITKRGQNVTFRCDPISEHNRLYWYRQTLGQGPEFLTYFQNEAQLEKSRLLSDRFSAERPKGSFSTLEIQRTEQGDSAMYLCASSLGTSGGLSSCNEQFFGPGTRLTVL.

The V and J genes are TRBV2 and TRBJ1-5; D unresolved. Trimming stripped 1 base from V and 0 bases from J, with 4 bases between. Germline-derived CDR1 and CDR2 are SNHLY and FYNNEI. This CDR3 has 14 residues. In nucleotides, the CDR3 is TGTGCCAGCAGTGAAGTGTTTAGCAATCAGCCCCAGCATTTT. Amino acids: CASSEVFSNQPQHF.

The V gene is TRBV7-9, the J gene TRBJ1-1; D remains ambiguous. Trimming shortened V by 5 bases and J by 1 base, and 5 bases separated the two germline ends. Germline CDR1 is SEHNR and CDR2 is FQNEAQ (reference sequence). The CDR3 spans 12 residues. CDR3 sequence (DNA): TGTGCCAGCAGCCCGACGAACACTGAAGCTTTCTTT. Protein sequence: CASSPTNTEAFF.

The V and J genes are TRBV29-1 and TRBJ2-7, with TRBD1 matching 9 bases. J lost 3 bases, V lost 5 bases, and 8 bases had no gene match. The length of the CDR3 is 14 residues. Germline assignment: CDR1 SQVTM and CDR2 ANQGSEA. Written as DNA, the CDR3 is TGCAGCGTTCGCAAGGGACAGGGTAACTACGAGCAGTACTTC. It encodes CSVRKGQGNYEQYF.

The chain recombines TRBV19 with TRBJ1-6; D is perhaps TRBD1 (5 bases). Trimming removed 7 bases from V and 11 bases from J, with 15 bases in between. In germline, CDR1 is LNHDA, CDR2 SQIVND (reference sequence). The CDR3 is made up of 13 amino acids. CDR3 nucleotides: TGTGCCAGTATGTCGTCAGGGCGACCACCCCTCCACTTT. Translated: CASMSSGRPPLHF. Based on the CDR3 plus reference TRBV19 and TRBJ1-6, the full variable domain is DGGITQSPKYLFRKEGQNVTLSCEQNLNHDAMYWYRQDPGQGLRLIYYSQIVNDFQKGDIAEGYSVSREKKESFPLTVTSAQKNPTAFYLCASMSSGRPPLHFGNGTRLTVT.

This rearrangement joins TRBV28 to TRBJ1-1; D gene ambiguous. V was cut by 9 bases and J by 4 bases, with 9 bases left in between. The germline CDR1 and CDR2 sequences are MDHEN and SYDVKM. The CDR3 is made up of 11 amino acids. In DNA form, the CDR3 reads TGTGCCAGTGACGAGGGCACTGAAGCTTTCTTT. Translating it yields CASDEGTEAFF.

This chain joins TRBV6-1 and TRBJ1-2, with no clear D. The CDR3 has 14 residues. Between the trimmed V and J ends, which lost 0 bases and 6 bases, there was a span of 11 bases. The germline CDR1 and CDR2 sequences are MNHNS and SASEGT. CDR3 nucleotide sequence: TGTGCCAGCAGTGAAGCGAGGGCAGATCATGGCTACACCTTC. Translation gives CASSEARADHGYTF.

The rearrangement uses TRBV7-9 and TRBJ1-4, with D possibly being TRBD1 (5 bases). V lost 3 bases, J lost 8 bases, and 13 bases lay in between. Germline CDR1 SEHNR, CDR2 FQNEAQ (reference sequence). CDR3 length equals 14 residues. Here the CDR3 reads CASSLAGNGEKLFF. The DNA of the CDR3 is TGTGCCAGCAGCTTGGCAGGGAATGGAGAAAAACTGTTTTTT.